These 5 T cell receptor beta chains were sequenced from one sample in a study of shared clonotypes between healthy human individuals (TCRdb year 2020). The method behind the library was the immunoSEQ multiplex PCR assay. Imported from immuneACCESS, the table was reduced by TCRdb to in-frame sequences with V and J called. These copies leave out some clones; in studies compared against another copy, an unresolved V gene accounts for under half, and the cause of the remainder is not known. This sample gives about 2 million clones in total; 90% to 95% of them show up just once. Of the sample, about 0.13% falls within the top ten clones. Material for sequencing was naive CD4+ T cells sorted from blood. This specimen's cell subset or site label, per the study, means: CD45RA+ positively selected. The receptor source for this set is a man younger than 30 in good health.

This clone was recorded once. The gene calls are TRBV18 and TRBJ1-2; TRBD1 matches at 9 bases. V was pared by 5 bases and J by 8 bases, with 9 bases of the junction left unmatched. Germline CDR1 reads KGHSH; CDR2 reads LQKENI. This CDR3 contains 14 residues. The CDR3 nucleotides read TGTGCCAGCTCAAAGAACAGGGGGCTCGAAGGCTACACCTTC. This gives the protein CASSKNRGLEGYTF. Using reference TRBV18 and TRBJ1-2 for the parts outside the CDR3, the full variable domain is NAGVMQNPRHLVRRRGQEARLRCSPMKGHSHVYWYRQLPEEGLKFMVYLQKENIIDESGMPKERFSAEFPKEGPSILRIQQVVRGDSAAYFCASSKNRGLEGYTFGSGTRLTVV.

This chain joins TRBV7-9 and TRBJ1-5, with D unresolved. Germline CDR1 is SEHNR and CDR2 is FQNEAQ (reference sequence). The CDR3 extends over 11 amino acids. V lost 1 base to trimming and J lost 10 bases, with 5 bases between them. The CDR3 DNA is TGTGCCAGCAGCTTAGAGGGACCCCAGCATTTT. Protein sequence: CASSLEGPQHF.

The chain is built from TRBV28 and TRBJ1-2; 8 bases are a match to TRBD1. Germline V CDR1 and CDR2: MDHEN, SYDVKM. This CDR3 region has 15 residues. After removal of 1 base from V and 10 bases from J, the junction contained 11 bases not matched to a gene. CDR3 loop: CASSLFSAGGIYYTF. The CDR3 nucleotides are TGTGCCAGCAGTTTATTCTCGGCAGGGGGCATCTACTACACCTTC.

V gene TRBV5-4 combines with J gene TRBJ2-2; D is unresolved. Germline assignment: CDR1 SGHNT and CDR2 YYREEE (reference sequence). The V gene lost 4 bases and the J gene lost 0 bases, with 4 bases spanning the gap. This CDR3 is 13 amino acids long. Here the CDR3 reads CASSTTNTGELFF. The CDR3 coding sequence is TGTGCCAGCAGCACGACGAACACCGGGGAGCTGTTTTTT. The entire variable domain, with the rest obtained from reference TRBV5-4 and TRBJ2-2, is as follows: ETGVTQSPTHLIKTRGQQVTLRCSSQSGHNTVSWYQQALGQGPQFIFQYYREEENGRGNFPPRFSGLQFPNYSSELNVNALELDDSALYLCASSTTNTGELFFGEGSRLTVL.

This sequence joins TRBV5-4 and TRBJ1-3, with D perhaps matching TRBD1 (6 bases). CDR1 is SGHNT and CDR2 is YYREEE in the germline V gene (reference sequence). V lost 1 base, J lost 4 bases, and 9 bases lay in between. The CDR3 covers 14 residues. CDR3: CASSLIGQGNTIYF. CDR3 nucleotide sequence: TGTGCCAGCAGCTTGATTGGACAGGGAAACACCATATATTTT. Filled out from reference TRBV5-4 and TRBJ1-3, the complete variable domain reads ETGVTQSPTHLIKTRGQQVTLRCSSQSGHNTVSWYQQALGQGPQFIFQYYREEENGRGNFPPRFSGLQFPNYSSELNVNALELDDSALYLCASSLIGQGNTIYFGEGSWLTVV.